This TCR beta chain was sequenced during a study of T cells after yellow fever vaccination (dated by TCRdb to the late 2010s). Turning to the overall study: The SMART-Seq v4 Ultra Low Input RNA kit was used to prepare libraries from fractions with low cell numbers. To follow T-cell clones before and after both primary and booster YFV17D yellow fever vaccination, bulk TCR alpha and beta repertoires underwent longitudinal sequencing. Two healthy male donors, one aged 18 to 30 and one aged 30 to 39 years, were included in the cohort. Blood was drawn at multiple timepoints before and after primary and secondary immunization, with bulk PBMC replicates and cell subsets isolated.

CDR1 SEHNR and CDR2 FQNEAQ are derived from the germline V gene (reference sequence). Counted from cysteine to phenylalanine, this CDR3 has 14 amino acids. The DNA shown is the 42-base CDR3, in frame from base 1. At the junction V is shortened by 3 bases and J by 1 base, with 9 bases in between. The meaning of the sample's treatment or condition label: live attenuated yellow fever vaccine strain. At every blood-draw timepoint, two biological replicates of bulk PBMCs were collected. PBMCs were isolated from peripheral blood using a standard Ficoll-Paque protocol. TriZol was used to extract RNA from bulk PBMCs, from CD4 and CD8 fractions, and from dextramer-positive and dextramer-negative fractions. On the study overall, not on this receptor specifically: Because only a couple of donors were included in the study, the extent to which the findings can be generalized is limited. Because abundant contaminating clonotypes from the bulk population could be contained in FACS-sorted repertoires, computational filtering was required. The secondary T-cell response was weaker than the primary response but faster, peaking on day 5 instead of day 15. Most clones expanded after primary vaccination were re-detected after the booster (about 95% of CD4 and around 88% of CD8), suggesting broad memory maintenance. A small fraction of clonotypes appeared in both the CD4 and CD8 compartments, likely as a result of convergent recombination.

On this clonotype itself: The antigen it recognizes is unknown. The input lacks base qualities; no much larger clone sits a single base away.

Sequenced using an Illumina NovaSeq 6000. Synthesis of TCR cDNA relied on 5'RACE template switching, a step that introduced a universal primer site along with unique molecular identifiers. Priming of cDNA synthesis was performed from both the TCR alpha and TCR beta constant segments. Library amplification involved two PCR steps, and the second step added sample barcodes and sequencing adapters. Sequencing of libraries was performed on Illumina HiSeq 2500 (2x100 bp) or NovaSeq (2x150 bp). On the study's bioinformatics: Demultiplexing of reads and collapsing into UMI consensus sequences were performed with MIGEC, and V(D)J alignment was carried out with MiXCR. Vaccine-responding clonotypes were identified with edgeR using replicate PBMC samples, with FDR below 0.01 and a log2 fold change above 5 up to day 15 being required. CD4 or CD8 identity was assigned to each bulk clonotype according to whether the clonotype was present at higher abundance in the sequenced CD4 repertoire or the sequenced CD8 repertoire. In TCRdb, the public reads were trimmed at Q25 with fastp and aligned with MiXCR, with productive beta chains retained. Every distinct CDR3 protein forms one entry, paired with its most common genes and DNA. None of the V and J calls come from the authors' own analysis; TCRdb made them. In this sample the table shows roughly 350,000 distinct CDR3 sequences, roughly 4.3% of which occur a single time. Just under 25% of the sample rests with the top ten.

Specimen: PBMCs, collected 5 days after the yellow fever booster vaccination. This TCR came from a man between 18 and 29 years old who received the YFV17D yellow fever vaccine. This chain joins TRBV7-9 to TRBJ1-1; the D gene is perhaps TRBD1, on 5 matching bases. The nucleotide sequence is given as TGTGCCAGCAGCTTCGGGGCTGGGAACACTGAAGCTTTCTTT. Its protein is CASSFGAGNTEAFF.